One TCR beta chain is described in this entry. Antigen: not known. Cells were stimulated nonspecifically with anti-CD3/anti-CD28 magnetic beads. CD4+ T cells upregulating both CD40 ligand and CD69 were sorted as responding cells. Donors had CD4+ T cell counts above 400 cells/uL and were CMV-seropositive. The libraries were made with immunoSEQ version 4 in survey mode. Assay: immunoSEQ multiplex PCR; the TCRdb copy retains only in-frame clones and omits some. The table includes about 46,000 clones, more than 80% detected once. The data belong to a study of persistence of HIV-infected CD4 T cells. Study in general: Median time on suppressive ART was seven to nine years.

Study-wide results and caveats: Proviral oligoclonality tracked with TCR oligoclonality within the same sorted cells.

This clonotype was obtained from an adult woman with HIV who was CMV-seropositive. The source material was CD4+ T cells sorted from PBMCs after approximately 19-hour stimulation, sampled from a patient who received antiretroviral therapy.

The CDR3 nucleotides read TGTGCCAGCAGCTCCTATTCGACAGGCACTAACTATGGCTACACCTTC. It codes for CASSSYSTGTNYGYTF. The chain couples TRBV7-8 to TRBJ1-2; TRBD1 is a possible D gene (6 bases). CDR1 SGHVS and CDR2 FQNEAQ come from the germline V gene. Trimming shortened V by 4 bases and J by 0 bases, and 15 bases separated the two germline ends. This CDR3 has 16 amino acids.